This entry concerns a single T cell receptor beta chain. These data are taken from a study of control samples from healthy donors and cancer patients. Assay used: immunoSEQ multiplex PCR; TCRdb lists only in-frame clones, some missing. The data show 97,000 or so clones, 90% to 95% seen once. The CDR3 covers 14 residues. J lost 6 bases, V lost 5 bases, and 4 bases had no gene match. Germline CDR1 reads SGHVS; CDR2 reads FQNEAQ. The source of this sequence is a woman in her late teens or twenties in good health. The sample consisted of blood. The chain has TRBV7-8 and TRBJ1-4, with TRBD1 identical over 9 bases. This chain's CDR3 is CASSRDRVDEKLFF. CDR3 bases: TGTGCCAGCAGCAGGGACAGGGTAGATGAAAAACTGTTTTTT.